The clone carrying this TCR beta chain was seen more than once but under ten times. The data belong to a study of blood T cell repertoires in COVID-19. Study-level background: PBMCs, B-cell-depleted T cells, or T cells provided the cDNA or gDNA that made up the material.

Per the original data handling: Amplification of reference gene primers provided the estimated nucleated cell counts. The protocol was immunoSEQ multiplex PCR, while the TCRdb copy is restricted to in-frame clones and leaves out a portion. That table gives V, J and clone size, and the DNA gave D and trimming. The table records 230,000 or so clones, around 84% of them present only once. A COVID-19 case had been met by exposed participants during the 2 weeks before study entry. Per the germline V gene, CDR1 is SGHNT and CDR2 is YYREEE (reference sequence). The ends were cut back, 5 bases at V and 9 bases at J, with 15 bases in the middle. The CDR3 has 13 residues.

This receptor was identified in a woman in her forties or fifties who had been exposed to COVID-19. Sequenced input: PBMCs or T cells enriched from blood (not recorded which). The V and J genes are TRBV5-4 and TRBJ2-1; D might be TRBD2 (5 bases). Here the CDR3 reads CASSWRALGEQFF. CDR3 bases: TGTGCCAGCAGTTGGCGGGCCTTGGGTGAGCAGTTCTTC.